In this sample, the clone carrying this TCR beta chain turned up a few times. Its target is unknown. One entry per CDR3 protein results from TCRdb running MiXCR on the 5' RACE reads. The sample carries roughly 64,000 distinct CDR3 sequences, approximately 23% recorded once. The study, taken as a whole, reports: Greatest tumor Treg TCR overlap was with tumor naive CD4+ cells.

Germline CDR1 is SGHTA and CDR2 is FQGNSA. The germline V and J ends were trimmed by 4 bases and 2 bases, with 7 bases remaining between them. The CDR3 is made up of 13 amino acids. The sequence was collected from a female donor with breast cancer. The J gene is TRBJ2-3, the V gene TRBV7-2; no definite D call. The sample consisted of memory CD4+ T cells sorted from a lymph node. The sample's subset: memory CD4+ T cells, CD4+CD45RO+CD25-. CDR3: CASSYPFTDTQYF. Here the CDR3 DNA reads TGTGCCAGCAGCTATCCATTCACAGATACGCAGTATTTT. The variable domain in full, completed from reference TRBV7-2 and TRBJ2-3, reads GAGVSQSPSNKVTEKGKDVELRCDPISGHTALYWYRQSLGQGLEFLIYFQGNSAPDKSGLPSDRFSAERTGGSVSTLTIQRTQQEDSAVYLCASSYPFTDTQYFGPGTRLTVL.